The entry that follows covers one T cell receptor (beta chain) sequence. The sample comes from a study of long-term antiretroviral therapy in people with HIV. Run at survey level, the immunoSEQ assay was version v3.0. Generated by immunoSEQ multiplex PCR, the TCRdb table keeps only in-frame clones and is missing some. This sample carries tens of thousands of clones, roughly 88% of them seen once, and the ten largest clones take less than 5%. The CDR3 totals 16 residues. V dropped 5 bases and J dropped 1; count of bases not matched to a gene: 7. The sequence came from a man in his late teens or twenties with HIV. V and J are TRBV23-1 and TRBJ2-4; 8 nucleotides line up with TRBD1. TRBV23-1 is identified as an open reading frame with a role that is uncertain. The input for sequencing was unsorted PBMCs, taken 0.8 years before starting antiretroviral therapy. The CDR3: CASSATGEEAKNIQYF. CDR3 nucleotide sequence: TGCGCCAGCAGTGCGACAGGGGAGGAGGCCAAAAACATTCAGTACTTC.